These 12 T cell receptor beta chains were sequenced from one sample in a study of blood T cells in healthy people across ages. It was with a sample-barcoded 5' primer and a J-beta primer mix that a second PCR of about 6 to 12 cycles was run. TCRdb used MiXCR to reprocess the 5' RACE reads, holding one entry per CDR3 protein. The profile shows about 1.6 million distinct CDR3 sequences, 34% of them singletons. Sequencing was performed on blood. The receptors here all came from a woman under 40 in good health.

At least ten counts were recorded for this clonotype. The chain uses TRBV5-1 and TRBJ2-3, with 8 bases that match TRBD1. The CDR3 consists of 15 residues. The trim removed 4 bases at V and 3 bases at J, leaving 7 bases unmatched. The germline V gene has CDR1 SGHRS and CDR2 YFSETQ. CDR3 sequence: CASSEGQGGTDTQYF. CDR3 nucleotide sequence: TGCGCCAGCAGCGAAGGACAGGGTGGTACAGATACGCAGTATTTT.

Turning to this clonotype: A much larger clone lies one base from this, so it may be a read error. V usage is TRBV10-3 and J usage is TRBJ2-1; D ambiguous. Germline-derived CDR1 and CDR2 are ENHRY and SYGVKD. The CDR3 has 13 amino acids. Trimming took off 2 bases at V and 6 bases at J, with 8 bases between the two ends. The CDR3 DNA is TGTGCCATCAGTGAGGACGGAAGCAATGAGCAGTTCTTC. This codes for CAISEDGSNEQFF.

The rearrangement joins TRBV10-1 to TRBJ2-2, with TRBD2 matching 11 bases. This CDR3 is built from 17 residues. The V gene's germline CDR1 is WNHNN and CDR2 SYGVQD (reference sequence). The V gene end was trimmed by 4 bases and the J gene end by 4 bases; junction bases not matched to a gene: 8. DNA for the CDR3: TGCGCCAGCAGTGTCGAACTAGCGGGAGATGGCACCGGGGAGCTGTTTTTT. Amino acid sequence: CASSVELAGDGTGELFF.

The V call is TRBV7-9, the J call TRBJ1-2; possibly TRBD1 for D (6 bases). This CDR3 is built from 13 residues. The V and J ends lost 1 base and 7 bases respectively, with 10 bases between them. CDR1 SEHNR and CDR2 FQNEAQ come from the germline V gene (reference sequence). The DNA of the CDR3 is TGTGCCAGCAGCTTAGAACAGGGTGCTGGCTACACCTTC. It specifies CASSLEQGAGYTF. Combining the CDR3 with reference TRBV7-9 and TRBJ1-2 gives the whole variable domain DTGVSQNPRHKITKRGQNVTFRCDPISEHNRLYWYRQTLGQGPEFLTYFQNEAQLEKSRLLSDRFSAERPKGSFSTLEIQRTEQGDSAMYLCASSLEQGAGYTFGSGTRLTVV.

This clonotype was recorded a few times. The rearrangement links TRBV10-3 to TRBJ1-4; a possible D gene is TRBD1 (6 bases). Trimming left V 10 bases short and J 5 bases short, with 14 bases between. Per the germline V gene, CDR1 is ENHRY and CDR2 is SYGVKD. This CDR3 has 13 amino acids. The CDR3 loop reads CATGGQSNEKLFF. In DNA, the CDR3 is TGTGCCACAGGAGGACAGTCAAATGAAAAACTGTTTTTT.

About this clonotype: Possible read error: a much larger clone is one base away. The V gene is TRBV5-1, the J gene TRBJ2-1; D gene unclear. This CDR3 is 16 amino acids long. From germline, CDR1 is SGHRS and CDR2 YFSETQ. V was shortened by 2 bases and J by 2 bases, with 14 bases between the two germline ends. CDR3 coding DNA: TGCGCCAGCAGCTTAGGGCGCAAAACGGCCTACAATGAGCAGTTCTTC. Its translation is CASSLGRKTAYNEQFF.

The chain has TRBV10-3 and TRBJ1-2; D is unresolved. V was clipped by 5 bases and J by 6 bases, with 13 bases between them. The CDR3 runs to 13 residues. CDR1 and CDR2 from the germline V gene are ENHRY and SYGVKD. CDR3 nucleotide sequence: TGTGCCATCAGTAACCCGGGCATTAATGGCTACACCTTC. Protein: CAISNPGINGYTF.

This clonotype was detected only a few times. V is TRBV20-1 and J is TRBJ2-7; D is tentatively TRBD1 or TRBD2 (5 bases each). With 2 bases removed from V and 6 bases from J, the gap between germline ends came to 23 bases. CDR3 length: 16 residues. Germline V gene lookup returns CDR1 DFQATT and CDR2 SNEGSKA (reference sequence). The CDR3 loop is CSARYPHGASSAEQYF. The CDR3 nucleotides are TGCAGTGCTAGATATCCTCACGGGGCTTCGAGTGCCGAGCAGTACTTC.

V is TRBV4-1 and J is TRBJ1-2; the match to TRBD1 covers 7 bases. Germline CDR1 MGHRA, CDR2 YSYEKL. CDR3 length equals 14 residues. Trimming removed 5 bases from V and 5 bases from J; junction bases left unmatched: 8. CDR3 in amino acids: CASSSWGQSYGYTF. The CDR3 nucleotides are TGCGCCAGCAGCTCTTGGGGACAGTCATATGGCTACACCTTC.

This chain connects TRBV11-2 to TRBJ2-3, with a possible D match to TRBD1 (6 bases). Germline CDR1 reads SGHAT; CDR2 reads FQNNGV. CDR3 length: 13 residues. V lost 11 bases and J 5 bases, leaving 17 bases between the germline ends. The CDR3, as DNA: TGTGCCGCAAAAGGAGTCAGGGGAGATACGCAGTATTTT. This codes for CAAKGVRGDTQYF.

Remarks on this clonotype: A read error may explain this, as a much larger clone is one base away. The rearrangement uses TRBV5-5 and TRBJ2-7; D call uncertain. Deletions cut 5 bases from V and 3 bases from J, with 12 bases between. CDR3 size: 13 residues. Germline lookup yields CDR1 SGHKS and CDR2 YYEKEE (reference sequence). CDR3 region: CASSCPERYEQYF. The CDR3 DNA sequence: TGTGCCAGCAGTTGCCCCGAGCGCTACGAGCAGTACTTC.

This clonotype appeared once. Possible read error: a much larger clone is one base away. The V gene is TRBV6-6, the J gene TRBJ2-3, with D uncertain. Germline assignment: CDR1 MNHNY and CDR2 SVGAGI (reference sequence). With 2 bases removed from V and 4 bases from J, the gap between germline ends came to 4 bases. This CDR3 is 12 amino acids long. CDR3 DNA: TGTGCCAGCAGTTACGCCGCAGATACGCAGTATTTT. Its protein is CASSYAADTQYF.